Listed here are 20 T cell receptor beta chains from one sample, sequenced in a study of early T cells in non-severe SARS-CoV-2 infection. A single record per CDR3 protein comes from TCRdb applying MiXCR to the 5' RACE reads. The sample has under 60,000 distinct CDR3 sequences, 8% to 13% seen once; the top ten hold just over 4.5%. Sequenced material: whole blood. Source of these receptors: an adult who was a healthcare worker with PCR-confirmed SARS-CoV-2 infection or an uninfected control (not recorded which).

This clonotype has ten or more counts. The J gene is TRBJ2-7, the V gene TRBV3-1; D call uncertain. CDR3 length: 13 residues. Looked up from germline, CDR1 is LGHDT and CDR2 is YNNKEL (reference sequence). V was clipped by 4 bases and J by 7 bases, with 14 bases between them. CDR3 nucleotide sequence: TGTGCCAGCAGCCCCCGGTCAGCTAGGGAGCAGTACTTC. This sequence encodes CASSPRSAREQYF.

In this sample, this clonotype turned up many times. The chain is built from TRBV29-1 and TRBJ2-3, with D perhaps TRBD1 (6 bases). Germline-derived CDR1 and CDR2 are SQVTM and ANQGSEA. The CDR3 runs to 15 residues. Trimming cost V 4 bases and J 0 bases, with 14 bases left between them. Here the CDR3 DNA reads TGCAGCGTTGCAGGGGCGGACGGGAGCACAGATACGCAGTATTTT. It translates to CSVAGADGSTDTQYF.

This clonotype showed up many times. V gene TRBV5-1 combines with J gene TRBJ1-6, with 7 positions matching TRBD1. Losses at the gene ends were 4 bases for V and 9 bases for J; bases not matched to a gene: 7. Looked up from germline, CDR1 is SGHRS and CDR2 is YFSETQ. There are 14 residues in the CDR3. The CDR3: CASSKGQNGSPLHF. CDR3 nucleotides: TGCGCCAGCAGCAAGGGACAGAATGGTTCACCCCTCCACTTT.

The chain links TRBV4-1 to TRBJ2-7; TRBD1 or TRBD2 may be the D gene (5 bases each). Between the trimmed V and J ends, which lost 0 bases and 4 bases, there was a span of 19 bases. This CDR3 has 17 amino acids. Germline values: CDR1 MGHRA, CDR2 YSYEKL. The CDR3 protein is CASSQDSFRRDPYEQYF. The CDR3 DNA reads TGCGCCAGCAGCCAAGATTCGTTCCGCAGGGACCCTTACGAGCAGTACTTC.

Only a few counts were recorded for this clonotype. The V and J genes are TRBV5-1 and TRBJ1-3; D gene unclear. The germline V and J ends were trimmed by 3 bases and 0 bases, with 13 bases remaining between them. Germline loops: CDR1 SGHRS, CDR2 YFSETQ. This CDR3 is 16 amino acids long. CDR3 sequence (DNA): TGCGCCAGCAGCTCTTCTACGGGGATCTCTGGAAACACCATATATTTT. It translates to CASSSSTGISGNTIYF.

This clonotype has ten or more counts. This sequence joins TRBV3-1 and TRBJ2-7, with 8 positions matching TRBD2. Trimming cost V 6 bases and J 5 bases; bases outside gene matches: 15. From germline, CDR1 is LGHDT and CDR2 YNNKEL (reference sequence). This CDR3 is built from 16 residues. The CDR3: CASSSLLGTSIHEQYF. As DNA, the CDR3 is TGTGCCAGCAGTTCACTTCTCGGGACTAGTATCCACGAGCAGTACTTC.

In this sample, this clonotype turned up many times. This rearrangement joins TRBV29-1 to TRBJ1-2; D unclear. Germline V gene lookup returns CDR1 SQVTM and CDR2 ANQGSEA. The CDR3 extends over 13 amino acids. The V and J ends lost 6 bases and 0 bases respectively, with 11 bases between them. CDR3 loop: CSVATVSNYGYTF. The CDR3 DNA reads TGCAGCGTCGCTACAGTGTCTAACTATGGCTACACCTTC.

This chain uses TRBV10-3 with TRBJ2-1, with D unresolved. Trimming removed 11 bases from V and 1 base from J, with 6 bases in between. The CDR3 loop spans 11 amino acids. Germline lookup yields CDR1 ENHRY and CDR2 SYGVKD. For the CDR3, the DNA is TGTGCCGCGAGGTCCTACAATGAGCAGTTCTTC. Translating gives CAARSYNEQFF.

This clonotype was seen many times. The chain carries TRBV7-2 and TRBJ1-1; D remains ambiguous. The V end was cut by 0 bases, the J end by 7 bases, with 9 bases between. The CDR3 consists of 13 residues. Germline CDR1 reads SGHTA; CDR2 reads FQGNSA. CDR3 nucleotides: TGTGCCAGCAGCTTAGCCTGGAGTGGTGAAGCTTTCTTT. It codes for CASSLAWSGEAFF.

CDR3 in DNA: TGTGCCAGCTCACCACGCCAGGGGGTTGGAGAAAAACTGTTTTTT. Residues: CASSPRQGVGEKLFF. The gene calls are TRBV18 and TRBJ1-4; the match to TRBD1 covers 7 bases. Germline CDR1 reads KGHSH; CDR2 reads LQKENI. The CDR3 has 15 residues. Trimming cost V 1 base and J 8 bases; bases outside gene matches: 7.

This clonotype was seen repeatedly, ten times or more. The chain uses TRBV7-9 and TRBJ2-2, with 11 bases aligning to TRBD1. The CDR3 runs 15 residues. The germline gives CDR1 SEHNR, CDR2 FQNEAQ (reference sequence). V dropped 5 bases and J dropped 5; count of bases not matched to a gene: 4. CDR3 residues: CASSPGQGETGELFF. The CDR3 region has the DNA TGTGCCAGCAGCCCGGGACAGGGGGAAACCGGGGAGCTGTTTTTT.

The V gene is TRBV18, the J gene TRBJ1-1; D call uncertain. V was shortened by 3 bases and J by 8 bases, with 13 bases between the two germline ends. The germline CDR1 and CDR2 sequences are KGHSH and LQKENI. This CDR3 has 13 residues. CDR3 sequence reads: CASSPHHKGEAFF. Here the CDR3 DNA reads TGTGCCAGCTCACCCCATCATAAGGGAGAAGCTTTCTTT.

The gene calls are TRBV20-1 and TRBJ2-2; D unclear. Trimming took off 7 bases at V and 0 bases at J, with 9 bases between the two ends. The CDR3 totals 13 residues. The germline V gene encodes CDR1 DFQATT and CDR2 SNEGSKA (reference sequence). For the CDR3, the DNA is TGCAGTGTCCCGGGCCCGAACACCGGGGAGCTGTTTTTT. This encodes CSVPGPNTGELFF.

This clonotype showed up many times. V gene TRBV18 combines with J gene TRBJ1-1; perhaps TRBD1 as D (5 bases). This CDR3 has 14 amino acids. V shed 5 bases and J shed 1 base, with 11 bases lying between them. Per germline, CDR1 KGHSH and CDR2 LQKENI. CDR3 loop: CASSGAGGNTEAFF. The CDR3 DNA follows: TGTGCCAGCTCAGGTGCCGGGGGGAACACTGAAGCTTTCTTT.

In its sample, this clonotype was seen many times. The V gene is TRBV7-2, the J gene TRBJ1-6; tentative D call: TRBD1 (6 bases). The V end lost 8 bases, the J end lost 4 bases, and 15 bases lay between the germline ends. This CDR3 is 15 amino acids long. Germline V gene lookup returns CDR1 SGHTA and CDR2 FQGNSA. The CDR3 loop reads CASGTGRLYNSPLHF. The CDR3, as DNA: TGTGCCAGCGGCACAGGGCGATTGTATAATTCACCCCTCCACTTT.

The chain has TRBV29-1 and TRBJ1-1, with a weak D call TRBD1 (5 bases). The CDR3 length is 13 residues. The V end was cut by 7 bases, the J end by 5 bases, with 17 bases between. Germline V gives CDR1 SQVTM, CDR2 ANQGSEA. The CDR3 is CSGGRGGRTEAFF. CDR3 in DNA: TGCAGCGGTGGTAGGGGCGGTAGGACTGAAGCTTTCTTT.

This clonotype was found a few times. This rearrangement joins TRBV12-3 or TRBV12-4 to TRBJ1-1; no clear D gene. This CDR3 is built from 14 residues. V was trimmed by 4 bases and J by 0 bases, leaving 9 bases between them. The CDR3 DNA is TGTGCCAGCAGTTCCACCGGCATGAACACTGAAGCTTTCTTT. Its protein is CASSSTGMNTEAFF.

This clonotype was seen at least ten times. The chain recombines TRBV12-3 or TRBV12-4 with TRBJ1-5; weak D call: TRBD1 (5 bases). The V end was cut by 3 bases, the J end by 6 bases, with 12 bases between. The CDR3 is 14 residues long. DNA of the CDR3: TGTGCCAGCAGTTTGATGGCAGGGCCTCAGCCCCAGCATTTT. Its protein is CASSLMAGPQPQHF.

Ten or more counts support this clonotype. The chain has TRBV5-4 and TRBJ2-7, with D unclear. CDR3 size: 14 residues. Looked up from germline, CDR1 is SGHNT and CDR2 is YYREEE (reference sequence). Between the trimmed V and J ends, which lost 4 bases and 2 bases, there was a span of 13 bases. CDR3 sequence: CASSRATSAYEQYF. The CDR3 nucleotides are TGTGCCAGCAGCAGGGCTACGAGCGCCTACGAGCAGTACTTC.

In its sample, this clonotype was seen many times. V and J are TRBV7-2 and TRBJ2-7; TRBD2 is a possible D gene (5 bases). The ends were cut back, 4 bases at V and 3 bases at J, with 10 bases in the middle. Germline lookup yields CDR1 SGHTA and CDR2 FQGNSA. The CDR3 runs 13 residues. CDR3 loop: CASSSRRDYEQYF. In DNA, the CDR3 is TGTGCCAGCAGCTCGCGACGGGACTACGAGCAGTACTTC.